This TCR beta chain is drawn from a study of radiotherapy plus CTLA-4 blockade in lung cancer. From germline, CDR1 is MDHEN and CDR2 SYDVKM. V shed 3 bases, J shed 7 bases, and the junction held 1 base outside the gene matches. This CDR3 spans 14 amino acids. Sequencing was performed with immunoSEQ multiplex PCR; in TCRdb, only in-frame clones are kept and a portion is missing. The sample shows roughly 86,000 clones, 83% of them seen only once. This specimen was peripheral blood, taken from a patient treated with radiotherapy plus ipilimumab. The TCR originated in a human donor with non-small cell lung cancer who had stable disease on radiotherapy plus ipilimumab. This chain connects TRBV28 to TRBJ1-6, with TRBD1 matching 9 bases. The DNA for the CDR3 is TGTGCCAGCAGTTTTGGGACAGGGAATTCACCCCTCCACTTT. As protein: CASSFGTGNSPLHF.